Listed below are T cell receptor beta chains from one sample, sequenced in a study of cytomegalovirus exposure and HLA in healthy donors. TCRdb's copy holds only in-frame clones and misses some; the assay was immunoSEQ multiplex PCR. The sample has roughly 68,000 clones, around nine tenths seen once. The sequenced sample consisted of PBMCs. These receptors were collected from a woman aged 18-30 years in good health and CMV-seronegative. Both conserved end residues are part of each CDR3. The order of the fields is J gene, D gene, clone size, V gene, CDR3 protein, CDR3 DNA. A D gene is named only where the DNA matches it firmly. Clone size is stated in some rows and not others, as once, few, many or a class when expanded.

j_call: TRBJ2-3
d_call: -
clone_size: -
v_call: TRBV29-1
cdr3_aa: CSVTSSDTQYF
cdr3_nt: TGCAGCGTGACTAGTTCAGATACGCAGTATTTT

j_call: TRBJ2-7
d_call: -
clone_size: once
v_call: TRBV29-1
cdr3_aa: CSEGQSRPNYEQYF
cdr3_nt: TGCAGCGAAGGACAGTCAAGGCCAAACTACGAGCAGTACTTC

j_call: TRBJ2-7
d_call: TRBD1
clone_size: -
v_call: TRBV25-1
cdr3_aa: CASNNRGPAYEQYF
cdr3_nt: TGTGCCAGCAATAACAGGGGGCCAGCCTACGAGCAGTACTTC

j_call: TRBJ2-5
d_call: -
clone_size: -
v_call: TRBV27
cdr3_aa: CASSPSSSRETQYF
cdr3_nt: TGTGCCAGCAGTCCCTCCTCTAGCCGGGAGACCCAGTACTTC

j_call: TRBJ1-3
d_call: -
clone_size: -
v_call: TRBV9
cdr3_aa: CASSVGGLGDSGNTIYF
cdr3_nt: TGTGCCAGCAGCGTAGGAGGGCTTGGGGACTCTGGAAACACCATATATTTT

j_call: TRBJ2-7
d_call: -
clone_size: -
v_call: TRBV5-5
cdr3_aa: CASSLLVSYEQYF
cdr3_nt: TGTGCCAGCAGCCTCCTAGTCTCCTACGAGCAGTACTTC

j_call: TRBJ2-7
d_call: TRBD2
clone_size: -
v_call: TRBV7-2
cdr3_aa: CASSRPRTGGIYEQYF
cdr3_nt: TGTGCCAGCAGCCGACCTCGGACCGGGGGGATCTACGAGCAGTACTTC

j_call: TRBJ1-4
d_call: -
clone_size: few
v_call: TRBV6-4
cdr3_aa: CASSATGSGNEKLFF
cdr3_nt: TGTGCCAGCAGTGCGACCGGGTCAGGGAATGAAAAACTGTTTTTT

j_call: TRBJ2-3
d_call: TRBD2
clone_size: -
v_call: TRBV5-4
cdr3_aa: CASSLGTSGTDTQYF
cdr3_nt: TGTGCCAGCAGCTTAGGGACTAGCGGGACAGATACGCAGTATTTT

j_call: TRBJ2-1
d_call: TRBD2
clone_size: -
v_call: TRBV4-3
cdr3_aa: CASSREVAGAANSYNEQFF
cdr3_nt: TGCGCCAGCAGCCGAGAAGTAGCGGGGGCCGCGAACTCCTACAATGAGCAGTTCTTC

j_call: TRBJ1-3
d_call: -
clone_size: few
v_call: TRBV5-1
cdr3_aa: CASSLDPGNTIYF
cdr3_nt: TGCGCCAGCAGCTTGGATCCGGGAAACACCATATATTTT

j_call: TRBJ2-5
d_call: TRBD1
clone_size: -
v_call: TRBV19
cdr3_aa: CASSVDREQTQYF
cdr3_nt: TGTGCCAGTAGTGTCGACAGGGAACAGACCCAGTACTTC

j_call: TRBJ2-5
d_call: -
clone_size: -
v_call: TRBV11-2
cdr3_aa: CASSLDLTQYF
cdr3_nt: TGTGCCAGCAGCTTAGATCTGACCCAGTACTTC

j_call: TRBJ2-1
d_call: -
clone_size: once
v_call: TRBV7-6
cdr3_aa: CASSLGGASEQFF
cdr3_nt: TGTGCCAGCAGCTTAGGTGGGGCCAGTGAGCAGTTCTTC

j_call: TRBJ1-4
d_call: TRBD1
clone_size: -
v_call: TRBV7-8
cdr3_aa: CASSLQGAATNEKLFF
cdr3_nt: TGTGCCAGCAGCCTACAGGGGGCGGCAACTAATGAAAAACTGTTTTTT

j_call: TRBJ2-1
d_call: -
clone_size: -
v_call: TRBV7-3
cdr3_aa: CASSADNYNEQFF
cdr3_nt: TGTGCCAGCAGCGCAGACAATTACAATGAGCAGTTCTTC

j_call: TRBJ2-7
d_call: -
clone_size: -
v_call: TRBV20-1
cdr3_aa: CSATREQYF
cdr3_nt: TGCAGTGCTACGCGGGAGCAGTACTTC

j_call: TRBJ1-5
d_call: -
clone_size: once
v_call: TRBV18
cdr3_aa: CASSPRVRDSNQPQHF
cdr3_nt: TGTGCCAGCTCACCGAGGGTGCGGGATAGCAATCAGCCCCAGCATTTT

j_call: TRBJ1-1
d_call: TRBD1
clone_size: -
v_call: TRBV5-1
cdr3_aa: CASSLDQGGVMNTEAFF
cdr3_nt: TGCGCCAGCAGCTTGGATCAGGGGGGCGTCATGAACACTGAAGCTTTCTTT

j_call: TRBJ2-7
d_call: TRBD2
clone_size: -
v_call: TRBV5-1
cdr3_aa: CASMFTSGFYEQYF
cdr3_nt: TGCGCCAGCATGTTTACTAGCGGTTTCTACGAGCAGTACTTC

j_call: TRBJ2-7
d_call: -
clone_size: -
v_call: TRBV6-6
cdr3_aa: CASSYRGGGHEQYF
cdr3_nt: TGTGCCAGCAGTTACAGGGGAGGGGGTCACGAGCAGTACTTC

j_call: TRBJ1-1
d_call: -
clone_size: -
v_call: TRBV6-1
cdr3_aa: CASSFPGLQNTEAFF
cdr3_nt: TGTGCCAGCAGTTTCCCGGGACTCCAGAACACTGAAGCTTTCTTT

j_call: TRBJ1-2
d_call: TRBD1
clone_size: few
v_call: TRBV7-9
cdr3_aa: CASSGSPGGEGYTF
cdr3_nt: TGTGCCAGCAGCGGGAGTCCAGGGGGCGAGGGCTACACCTTC

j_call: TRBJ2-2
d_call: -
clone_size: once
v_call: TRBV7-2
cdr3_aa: CASSLGRLSTGELFF
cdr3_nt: TGTGCCAGCAGCTTAGGTCGACTCAGCACCGGGGAGCTGTTTTTT

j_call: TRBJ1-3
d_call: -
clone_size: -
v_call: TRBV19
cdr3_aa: CASSPGPVSTGNTIYF
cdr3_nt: TGTGCCAGTAGTCCAGGGCCGGTATCTACTGGAAACACCATATATTTT